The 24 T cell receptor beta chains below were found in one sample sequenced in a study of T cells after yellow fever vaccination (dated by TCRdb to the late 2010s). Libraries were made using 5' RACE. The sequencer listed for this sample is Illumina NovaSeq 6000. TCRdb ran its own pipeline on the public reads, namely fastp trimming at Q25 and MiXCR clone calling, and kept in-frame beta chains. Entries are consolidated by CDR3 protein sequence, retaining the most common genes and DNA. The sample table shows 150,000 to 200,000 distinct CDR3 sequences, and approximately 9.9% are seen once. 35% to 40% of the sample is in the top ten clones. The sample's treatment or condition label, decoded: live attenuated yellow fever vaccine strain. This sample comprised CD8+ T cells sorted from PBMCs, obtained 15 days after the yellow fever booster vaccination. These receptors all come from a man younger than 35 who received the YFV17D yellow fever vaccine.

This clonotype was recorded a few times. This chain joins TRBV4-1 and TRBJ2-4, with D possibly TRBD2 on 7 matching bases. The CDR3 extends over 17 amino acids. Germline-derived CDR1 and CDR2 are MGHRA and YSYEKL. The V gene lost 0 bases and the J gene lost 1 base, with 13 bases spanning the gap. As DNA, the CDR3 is TGCGCCAGCAGCCAAGAATCCGGGGGGCAGGCCAAAAACATTCAGTACTTC. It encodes CASSQESGGQAKNIQYF.

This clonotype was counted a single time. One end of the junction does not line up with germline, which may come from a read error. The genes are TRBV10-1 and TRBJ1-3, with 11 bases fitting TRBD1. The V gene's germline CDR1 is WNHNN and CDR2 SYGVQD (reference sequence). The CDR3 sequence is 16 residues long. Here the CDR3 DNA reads TGCGCCTCCCGACCGGTTTCGGGACAGGGGGAAAGGGGTGAAAATTTT. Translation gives CASRPVSGQGERGENF.

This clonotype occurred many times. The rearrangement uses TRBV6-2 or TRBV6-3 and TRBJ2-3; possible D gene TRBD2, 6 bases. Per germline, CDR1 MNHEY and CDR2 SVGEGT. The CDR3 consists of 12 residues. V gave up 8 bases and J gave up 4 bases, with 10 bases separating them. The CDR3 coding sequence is TGTGCCAGCTCCCCGGGAGCAGATACGCAGTATTTT. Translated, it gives CASSPGADTQYF.

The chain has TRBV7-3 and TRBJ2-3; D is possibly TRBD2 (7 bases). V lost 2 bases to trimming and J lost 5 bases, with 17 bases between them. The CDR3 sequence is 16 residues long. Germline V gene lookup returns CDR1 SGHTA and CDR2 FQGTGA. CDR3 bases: TGTGCCAGCAGCTTACATGCGCTGGGGGGGCAAGATACGCAGTATTTT. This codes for CASSLHALGGQDTQYF. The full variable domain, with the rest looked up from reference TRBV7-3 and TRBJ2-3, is GAGVSQTPSNKVTEKGKYVELRCDPISGHTALYWYRQSLGQGPEFLIYFQGTGAADDSGLPNDRFFAVRPEGSVSTLKIQRTERGDSAVYLCASSLHALGGQDTQYFGPGTRLTVL.

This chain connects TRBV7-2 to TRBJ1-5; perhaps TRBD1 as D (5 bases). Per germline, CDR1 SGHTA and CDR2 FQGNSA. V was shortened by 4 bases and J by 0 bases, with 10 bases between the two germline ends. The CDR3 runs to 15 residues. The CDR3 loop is CASSSGLYSNQPQHF. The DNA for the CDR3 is TGTGCCAGCAGCTCAGGGCTCTATAGCAATCAGCCCCAGCATTTT. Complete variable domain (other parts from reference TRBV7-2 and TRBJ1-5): GAGVSQSPSNKVTEKGKDVELRCDPISGHTALYWYRQSLGQGLEFLIYFQGNSAPDKSGLPSDRFSAERTGGSVSTLTIQRTQQEDSAVYLCASSSGLYSNQPQHFGDGTRLSIL.

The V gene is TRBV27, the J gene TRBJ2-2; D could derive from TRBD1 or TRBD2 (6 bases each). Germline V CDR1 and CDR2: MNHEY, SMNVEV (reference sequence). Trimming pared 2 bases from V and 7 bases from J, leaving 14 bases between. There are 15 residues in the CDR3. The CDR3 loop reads CASSLIGGRNGELFF. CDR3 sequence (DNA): TGTGCCAGCAGTTTAATAGGGGGGCGGAACGGGGAGCTGTTTTTT.

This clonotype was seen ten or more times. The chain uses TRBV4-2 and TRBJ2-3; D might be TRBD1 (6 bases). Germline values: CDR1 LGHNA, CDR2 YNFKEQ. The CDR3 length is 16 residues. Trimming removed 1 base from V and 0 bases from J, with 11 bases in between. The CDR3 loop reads CASSQGDRPSTDTQYF. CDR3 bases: TGTGCCAGCAGCCAAGGTGACAGGCCCAGCACAGATACGCAGTATTTT.

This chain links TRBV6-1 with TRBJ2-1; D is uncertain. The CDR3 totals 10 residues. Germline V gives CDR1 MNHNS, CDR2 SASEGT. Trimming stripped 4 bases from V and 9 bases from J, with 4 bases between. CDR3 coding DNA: TGTGCCAGCAGTGTAAGTGAGCAGTTCTTC. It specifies CASSVSEQFF.

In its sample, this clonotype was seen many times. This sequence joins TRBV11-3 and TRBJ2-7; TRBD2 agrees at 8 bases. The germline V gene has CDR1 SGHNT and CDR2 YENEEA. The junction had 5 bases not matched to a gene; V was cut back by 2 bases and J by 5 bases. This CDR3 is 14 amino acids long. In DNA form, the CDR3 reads TGTGCCAGCAGCTTAAGCGGGGGAAACGACGAGCAGTACTTC. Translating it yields CASSLSGGNDEQYF.

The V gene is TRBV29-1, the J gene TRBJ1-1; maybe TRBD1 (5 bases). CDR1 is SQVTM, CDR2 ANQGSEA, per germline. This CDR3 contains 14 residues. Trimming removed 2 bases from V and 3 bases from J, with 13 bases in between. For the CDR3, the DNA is TGCAGCGTTGAATCAGTCAGGGCCGACACTGAAGCTTTCTTT. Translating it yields CSVESVRADTEAFF.

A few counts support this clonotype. CDR3 coding DNA: TGTGCTAGTGGTTTGACGGGTGATGGGGACGGTGATCGCTATGGCTACACCTTC. Amino acid sequence: CASGLTGDGDGDRYGYTF. J is TRBJ1-2 and V is TRBV12-5, with a possible D match to TRBD1 (5 bases). In germline, CDR1 is LGHNT, CDR2 FRNRAP. Trimming removed 2 bases at V and 4 bases at J, with 23 bases between. This CDR3 region has 18 residues.

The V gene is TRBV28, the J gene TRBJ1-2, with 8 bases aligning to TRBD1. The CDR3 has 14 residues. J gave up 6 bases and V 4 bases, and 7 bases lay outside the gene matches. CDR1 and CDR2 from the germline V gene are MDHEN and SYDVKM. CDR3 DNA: TGTGCCAGCAGTTCCTTGGACAGGGCTGATGGCTACACCTTC. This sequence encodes CASSSLDRADGYTF.

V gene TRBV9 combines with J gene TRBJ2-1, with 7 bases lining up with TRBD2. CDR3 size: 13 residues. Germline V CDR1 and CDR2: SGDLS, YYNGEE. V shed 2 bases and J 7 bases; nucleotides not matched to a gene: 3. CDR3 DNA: TGTGCCAGCAGCGTTGGGGGGGTGAATGAGCAGTTCTTC. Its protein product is CASSVGGVNEQFF.

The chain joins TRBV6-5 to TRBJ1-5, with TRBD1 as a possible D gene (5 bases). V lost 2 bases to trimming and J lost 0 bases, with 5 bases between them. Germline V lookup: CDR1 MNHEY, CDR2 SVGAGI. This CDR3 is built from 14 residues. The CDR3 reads CASSYGGSNQPQHF. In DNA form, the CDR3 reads TGTGCCAGCAGTTACGGGGGTAGCAATCAGCCCCAGCATTTT.

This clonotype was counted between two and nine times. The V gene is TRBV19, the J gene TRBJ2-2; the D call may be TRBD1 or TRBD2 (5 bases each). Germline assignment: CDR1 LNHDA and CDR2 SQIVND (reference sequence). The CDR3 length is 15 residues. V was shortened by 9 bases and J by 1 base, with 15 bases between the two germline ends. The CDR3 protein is CASGDGARNTGELFF. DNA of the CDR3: TGTGCCAGCGGAGACGGGGCCCGGAACACCGGGGAGCTGTTTTTT.

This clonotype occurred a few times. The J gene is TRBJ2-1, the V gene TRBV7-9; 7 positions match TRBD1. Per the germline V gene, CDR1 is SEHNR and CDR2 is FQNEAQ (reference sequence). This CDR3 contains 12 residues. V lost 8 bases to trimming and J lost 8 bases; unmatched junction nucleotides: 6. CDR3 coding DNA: TGTGCCAGCGATCCAGGGGGTTATGAGCAGTTCTTC. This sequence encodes CASDPGGYEQFF.

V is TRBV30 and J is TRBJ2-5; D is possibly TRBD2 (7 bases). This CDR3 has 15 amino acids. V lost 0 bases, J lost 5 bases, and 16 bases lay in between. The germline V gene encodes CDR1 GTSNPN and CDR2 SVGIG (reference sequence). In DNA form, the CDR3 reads TGTGCCTGGAGTGTACCACAGGGAGGGTGGGAGACCCAGTACTTC. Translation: CAWSVPQGGWETQYF.

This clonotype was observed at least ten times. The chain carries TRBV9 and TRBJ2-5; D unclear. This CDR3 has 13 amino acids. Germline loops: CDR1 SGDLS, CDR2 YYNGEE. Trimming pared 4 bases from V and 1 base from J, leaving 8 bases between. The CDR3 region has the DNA TGTGCCAGCAGCCCCGAGGTCCAAGAGACCCAGTACTTC. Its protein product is CASSPEVQETQYF.

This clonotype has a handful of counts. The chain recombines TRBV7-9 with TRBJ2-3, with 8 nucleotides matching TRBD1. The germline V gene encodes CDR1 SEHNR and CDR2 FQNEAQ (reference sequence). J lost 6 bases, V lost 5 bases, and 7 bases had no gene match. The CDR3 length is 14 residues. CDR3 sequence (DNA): TGTGCCAGCAGCGGACGGACAGGGCGGGATACGCAGTATTTT. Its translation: CASSGRTGRDTQYF.

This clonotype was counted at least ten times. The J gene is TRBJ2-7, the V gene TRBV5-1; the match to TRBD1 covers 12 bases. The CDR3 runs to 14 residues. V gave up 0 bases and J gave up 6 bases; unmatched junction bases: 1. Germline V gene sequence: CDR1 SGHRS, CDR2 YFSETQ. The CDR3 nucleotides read TGCGCCAGCAGCTTGGAGGGACAGGGGGCCGAGCAGTACGTC. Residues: CASSLEGQGAEQYV.

The CDR3 coding sequence is TGCGCCAGCAGCGACATGGGACCGACTGACACCTACGAGCAGTACTTC. This sequence encodes CASSDMGPTDTYEQYF. The gene calls are TRBV5-1 and TRBJ2-7; possibly TRBD1 or TRBD2 for D (5 bases each). V was trimmed by 4 bases and J by 2 bases, leaving 19 bases between them. Per germline, CDR1 SGHRS and CDR2 YFSETQ. CDR3 length: 16 residues.

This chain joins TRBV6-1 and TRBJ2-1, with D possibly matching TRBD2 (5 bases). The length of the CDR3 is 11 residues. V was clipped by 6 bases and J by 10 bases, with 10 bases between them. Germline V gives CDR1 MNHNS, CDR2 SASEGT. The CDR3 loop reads CASRGAWEQFF. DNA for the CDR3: TGTGCCAGCAGGGGAGCGTGGGAGCAGTTCTTC.

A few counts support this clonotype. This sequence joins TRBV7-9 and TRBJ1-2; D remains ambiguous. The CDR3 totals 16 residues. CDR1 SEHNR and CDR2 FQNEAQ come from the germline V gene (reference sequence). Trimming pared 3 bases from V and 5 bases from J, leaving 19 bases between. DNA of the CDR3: TGTGCCAGCAGCTTTAGCGGGGAGCCCGGGAGGTATGGCTACACCTTC. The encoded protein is CASSFSGEPGRYGYTF.

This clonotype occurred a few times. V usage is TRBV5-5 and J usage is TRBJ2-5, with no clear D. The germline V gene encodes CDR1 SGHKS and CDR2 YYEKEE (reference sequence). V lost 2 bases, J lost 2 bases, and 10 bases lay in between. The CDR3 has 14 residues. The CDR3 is CASSLGPEQETQYF. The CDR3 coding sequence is TGTGCCAGCAGCTTAGGGCCGGAACAAGAGACCCAGTACTTC. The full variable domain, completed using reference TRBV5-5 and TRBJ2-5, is DAGVTQSPTHLIKTRGQQVTLRCSPISGHKSVSWYQQVLGQGPQFIFQYYEKEERGRGNFPDRFSARQFPNYSSELNVNALLLGDSALYLCASSLGPEQETQYFGPGTRLLVL.